This T cell receptor (beta chain) was retrieved from a study of beta chain features in type 1 diabetes. Study overall: Patient and healthy donor groups were alike in age, gender and cell yields.

This CDR3 contains 14 residues. CDR1 is LNHDA and CDR2 is SQIVND in the germline V gene (reference sequence). The V end was cut by 4 bases, the J end by 6 bases, with 15 bases between. Every single donor gave one heparinised blood draw, and these averaged roughly 100 mL. A remark on this clone: The antigen remains undetermined.

Regarding the study as a whole: Reads derived from cDNA could over-represent cells showing high TCR expression.

Expressed TCRB transcripts got sequenced, as all isolated RNA was reverse transcribed. Measured with immunoSEQ multiplex PCR; TCRdb has only the in-frame clones, and not every one. The sample holds some 270,000 clones, 13% to 15% seen once. The source material was naive CD4+ T cells from blood. The V gene is TRBV19, the J gene TRBJ1-2; D not certain. This TCR derives from a woman aged 40 to 50 in good health. Here the CDR3 reads CASSTSPGSNGYTF. CDR3 nucleotides: TGTGCCAGTAGTACTTCGCCGGGGTCGAATGGCTACACCTTC.